Presented here are 10 T cell receptor beta chains from one specimen sequenced in a study of shared clonotypes between healthy human individuals. Produced via immunoSEQ multiplex PCR; TCRdb's table is partial and in-frame only. The table has some 2,400,000 clones, 90% to 97% seen once. Material: naive CD4+ T cells sorted from blood. Subset defined: CD45RA+ positively selected. These receptors all stem from a young man in good health.

Concerning this clone itself: Other nucleotide sequences in the sample specify the same CDR3. The V and J genes are TRBV29-1 and TRBJ2-5; D remains ambiguous. Trimming stripped 6 bases from V and 1 base from J, with 3 bases between. Germline loops: CDR1 SQVTM, CDR2 ANQGSEA. This CDR3 contains 10 residues. CDR3 DNA sequence: TGCAGCGTACGCCAAGAGACCCAGTACTTC. Translating it yields CSVRQETQYF.

This chain connects TRBV10-3 to TRBJ2-7, with 9 bases aligning to TRBD1. Germline trimming cut 10 bases from V and 2 bases from J; bases unmatched to any gene: 6. This CDR3 spans 13 amino acids. CDR1 and CDR2 (germline): ENHRY, SYGVKD. CDR3 loop: CASSGTGPYEQYF. The CDR3 bases are TGTGCCAGCTCCGGGACAGGGCCCTACGAGCAGTACTTC.

The V gene is TRBV27, the J gene TRBJ2-3, with D maybe TRBD1 (6 bases). Germline assignment: CDR1 MNHEY and CDR2 SMNVEV (reference sequence). The CDR3 length is 14 residues. Trimming shortened V by 2 bases and J by 4 bases, and 10 bases separated the two germline ends. CDR3 DNA sequence: TGTGCCAGCAGTTTAGGGGGCCCCCCAGATACGCAGTATTTT. It yields the protein CASSLGGPPDTQYF.

The chain uses TRBV27 and TRBJ1-1; tentative D call: TRBD1 (6 bases). CDR3 length equals 13 residues. The germline gives CDR1 MNHEY, CDR2 SMNVEV (reference sequence). Trimming pared 5 bases from V and 10 bases from J, leaving 17 bases between. Here the CDR3 DNA reads TGTGCCAGCAGTCCGTCCAGGGGCGTGGGAGCTTTCTTT. Amino acids: CASSPSRGVGAFF.

This clone was found a few times. The chain has TRBV29-1 and TRBJ2-3, with D uncertain. The CDR3 contains 13 residues. Between the trimmed V and J ends, which lost 3 bases and 2 bases, there was a span of 9 bases. Germline V lookup: CDR1 SQVTM, CDR2 ANQGSEA. The CDR3: CSVDSSLTDTQYF. DNA of the CDR3: TGCAGCGTTGACAGTTCACTCACAGATACGCAGTATTTT.

V is TRBV28 and J is TRBJ1-1; possible D gene TRBD1, 6 bases. Germline-derived CDR1 and CDR2 are MDHEN and SYDVKM. The CDR3 covers 13 residues. The V and J ends lost 7 bases and 4 bases respectively, with 13 bases between them. CDR3 DNA sequence: TGTGCCAGCAATGTAGGGGGTCGCACTGAAGCTTTCTTT. Protein sequence: CASNVGGRTEAFF.

The V call is TRBV6-1, the J call TRBJ1-4; TRBD1 matches at 7 bases. V shed 6 bases and J 5 bases; nucleotides not matched to a gene: 0. Germline lookup yields CDR1 MNHNS and CDR2 SASEGT. CDR3 size: 12 residues. CDR3 DNA: TGTGCCAGCAGACAGGGGAATGAAAAACTGTTTTTT. It yields the protein CASRQGNEKLFF.

This clone appeared once. This chain connects TRBV4-1 to TRBJ1-4, with D possibly matching TRBD1 (6 bases). Trimming shortened V by 4 bases and J by 6 bases, and 18 bases separated the two germline ends. The germline gives CDR1 MGHRA, CDR2 YSYEKL. The CDR3 contains 16 residues. CDR3 loop: CASSLRSGGGHEKLFF. DNA of the CDR3: TGCGCCAGCAGCCTACGTTCGGGGGGCGGACATGAAAAACTGTTTTTT.

Concerning this clone: Other DNA sequences from this sample encode an identical CDR3 as well. V gene TRBV7-2 combines with J gene TRBJ1-2; TRBD1 aligns across 10 bases. Germline CDR1 reads SGHTA; CDR2 reads FQGNSA. Unmatched junction bases numbered 3, after V lost 1 base and J lost 4 bases. The CDR3 is made up of 15 amino acids. CDR3 nucleotides: TGTGCCAGCAGCTTAGGACAGGGGGCCCTCTATGGCTACACCTTC. Protein: CASSLGQGALYGYTF.

This chain connects TRBV11-3 to TRBJ2-1; 13 bases line up with TRBD2. CDR1 and CDR2 (germline): SGHNT, YENEEA. V was clipped by 3 bases and J by 6 bases; unmatched bases: 2. This CDR3 region has 15 residues. CDR3 coding DNA: TGTGCCAGCAGCTTCGGGACTAGCGGGGTCAATGAGCAGTTCTTC. It codes for CASSFGTSGVNEQFF.